The present T cell receptor beta chain was sequenced within a study of CD8+ T cells in alopecia areata. Sequencing templates came from extracted RNA that was reverse transcribed into cDNA. Generated by immunoSEQ multiplex PCR, the TCRdb table keeps only in-frame clones and is missing some. The sample lists more than 90,000 clones; about 60% were seen once. Treatment defined: oral pan-JAK inhibitor, 5-10 mg twice daily. The germline V gene encodes CDR1 LGHNT and CDR2 FRNRAP. With V trimmed by 7 bases and J by 4 bases, 12 bases remained unmatched. The CDR3 extends over 16 amino acids. The sequence was collected from a human donor with alopecia areata. The V and J genes are TRBV12-5 and TRBJ2-4; 8 bases agree with TRBD1. The sequencing here drew on CD8+ T cells sorted from blood, taken between weeks 55 and 70, from a patient treated with tofacitinib. CDR3 nucleotide sequence: TGTGCTAGTGTCGAACGACAGGGGCCGGGGAAAAACATTCAGTACTTC. This encodes CASVERQGPGKNIQYF.